The clone carrying this TCR beta chain was counted only a few times. Each CDR3 protein gets one entry after TCRdb re-called the RT-PCR reads with MiXCR. The table lists hundreds of thousands of distinct CDR3 sequences, 12% to 15% of them singletons. V was pared by 4 bases and J by 4 bases, with 14 bases between. This CDR3 is built from 15 residues. Germline V CDR1 and CDR2: LGHNA, YNFKEQ. The chain recombines TRBV4-2 with TRBJ1-5; D gene unclear. This TCR was sampled from a female donor in good health, serving as a healthy control. Sequencing was done on a sample of memory CD4+ T cells from blood. Here the CDR3 reads CASSPGFGPNQPQHF. The CDR3 coding sequence is TGTGCCAGCAGCCCGGGCTTCGGCCCAAATCAGCCCCAGCATTTT.